Listed below are T cell receptor beta chains from one sample, sequenced in a study of OX40 agonist ivuxolimab in advanced cancers. Assay used: immunoSEQ multiplex PCR; TCRdb lists only in-frame clones, some missing. The profile shows tens of thousands of clones, about 90% of them singletons. The sample here was CD4+ or CD8+ T cells sorted from blood, taken in a trial of the OX40 agonist ivuxolimab. Receptors were obtained from an adult with an advanced solid tumor such as melanoma, head and neck, liver or kidney cancer. CDR3s include the opening cysteine and the closing phenylalanine or tryptophan. The order of the fields is D gene, CDR3 length, V gene, clone size, J gene, CDR3 protein, CDR3 DNA. The D gene is left open where the match is weak. Some rows have no size entry. The others give once, few or many, or a class for an expanded clone.

D gene: NA; CDR3 length: 13; V gene: TRBV6-5; clone size: NA; J gene: TRBJ1-1; CDR3 protein: CASSSNRRTEAFF; CDR3 DNA: TGTGCCAGCAGTTCCAATAGGCGGACTGAAGCTTTCTTT
D gene: NA; CDR3 length: 14; V gene: TRBV28; clone size: NA; J gene: TRBJ2-7; CDR3 protein: CASSFMAQSTIQYF; CDR3 DNA: TGTGCCAGCAGTTTTATGGCGCAATCAACTATCCAGTACTTC
D gene: NA; CDR3 length: 11; V gene: TRBV6-5; clone size: NA; J gene: TRBJ2-3; CDR3 protein: CASSSKDTQYF; CDR3 DNA: TGTGCCAGCAGTTCGAAAGATACGCAGTATTTT
D gene: NA; CDR3 length: 12; V gene: TRBV5-1; clone size: NA; J gene: TRBJ2-2; CDR3 protein: CASSFSGGELFF; CDR3 DNA: TGCGCCAGCAGCTTCTCAGGCGGGGAGCTGTTTTTT
D gene: NA; CDR3 length: 14; V gene: TRBV14; clone size: NA; J gene: TRBJ2-7; CDR3 protein: CASSQDLGSYEQYF; CDR3 DNA: TGTGCCAGCAGCCAAGATCTAGGTTCCTACGAGCAGTACTTC
D gene: NA; CDR3 length: 13; V gene: TRBV11-2; clone size: NA; J gene: TRBJ1-6; CDR3 protein: CASSLVAQVTLHF; CDR3 DNA: TGTGCCAGCAGCTTAGTGGCACAGGTAACCCTCCACTTT
D gene: TRBD2; CDR3 length: 14; V gene: TRBV6-1; clone size: once; J gene: TRBJ2-5; CDR3 protein: CASSEAWGGQTQYF; CDR3 DNA: TGTGCCAGCAGTGAAGCCTGGGGGGGACAGACCCAGTACTTC
D gene: NA; CDR3 length: 16; V gene: TRBV10-3; clone size: NA; J gene: TRBJ1-5; CDR3 protein: CAISESAGTSNQPQHF; CDR3 DNA: TGTGCCATCAGCGAGTCGGCAGGGACCAGCAATCAGCCCCAGCATTTT
D gene: NA; CDR3 length: 18; V gene: TRBV7-8; clone size: NA; J gene: TRBJ1-4; CDR3 protein: CASSHTGKPPATNEKLFF; CDR3 DNA: TGTGCCAGCAGCCATACAGGGAAACCCCCCGCAACTAATGAAAAACTGTTTTTT
D gene: TRBD1; CDR3 length: 15; V gene: TRBV2; clone size: NA; J gene: TRBJ1-5; CDR3 protein: CASTRDRYSNQPQHF; CDR3 DNA: TGTGCCAGCACTCGGGACAGGTACTCCAATCAGCCCCAGCATTTT
D gene: NA; CDR3 length: 12; V gene: TRBV29-1; clone size: once; J gene: TRBJ2-7; CDR3 protein: CSVGGGTYEQYF; CDR3 DNA: TGCAGCGTTGGAGGGGGTACCTACGAGCAGTACTTC
D gene: TRBD2; CDR3 length: 16; V gene: TRBV7-2; clone size: NA; J gene: TRBJ2-7; CDR3 protein: CASSLGLAGGRYEQYF; CDR3 DNA: TGTGCCAGCAGCCTTGGACTAGCGGGGGGGAGATACGAGCAGTACTTC
D gene: NA; CDR3 length: 14; V gene: TRBV6-5; clone size: NA; J gene: TRBJ2-5; CDR3 protein: CASRPGTLTETQYF; CDR3 DNA: TGTGCCAGCAGACCCGGGACACTTACGGAGACCCAGTACTTC
D gene: NA; CDR3 length: 12; V gene: TRBV2; clone size: few; J gene: TRBJ1-1; CDR3 protein: CASSEGGTEAFF; CDR3 DNA: TGTGCCAGCAGTGAAGGTGGGACTGAAGCTTTCTTT
D gene: TRBD1; CDR3 length: 15; V gene: TRBV4-1; clone size: few; J gene: TRBJ1-5; CDR3 protein: CASSMDRGGNQPQHF; CDR3 DNA: TGCGCCAGCAGCATGGACAGGGGTGGCAATCAGCCCCAGCATTTT
D gene: NA; CDR3 length: 14; V gene: TRBV10-3; clone size: NA; J gene: TRBJ2-1; CDR3 protein: CAISETRDGNEQFF; CDR3 DNA: TGTGCCATCAGTGAGACCAGGGATGGCAATGAGCAGTTCTTC
D gene: TRBD1; CDR3 length: 15; V gene: TRBV5-8; clone size: NA; J gene: TRBJ2-3; CDR3 protein: CASSLARGRTDTQYF; CDR3 DNA: TGTGCCAGCAGCTTGGCCAGGGGGCGTACAGATACGCAGTATTTT
D gene: NA; CDR3 length: 15; V gene: TRBV6-6; clone size: NA; J gene: TRBJ1-6; CDR3 protein: CASALEPGISSPLHF; CDR3 DNA: TGTGCCAGCGCGCTAGAACCGGGCATCAGTTCACCCCTCCACTTT
D gene: NA; CDR3 length: 13; V gene: TRBV6-1; clone size: NA; J gene: TRBJ2-7; CDR3 protein: CASTSQQSGEQYF; CDR3 DNA: TGTGCCAGCACCTCGCAGCAGTCGGGCGAGCAGTACTTC
D gene: NA; CDR3 length: 16; V gene: TRBV19; clone size: NA; J gene: TRBJ2-1; CDR3 protein: CASSRDRSGFYNEQFF; CDR3 DNA: TGTGCCAGTAGTAGAGACCGGAGCGGCTTCTACAATGAGCAGTTCTTC
D gene: TRBD1; CDR3 length: 14; V gene: TRBV2; clone size: NA; J gene: TRBJ2-7; CDR3 protein: CASSPGTGFHEQYF; CDR3 DNA: TGTGCCAGCAGTCCCGGGACAGGGTTCCACGAGCAGTACTTC
D gene: NA; CDR3 length: 16; V gene: TRBV5-7; clone size: NA; J gene: TRBJ1-5; CDR3 protein: CASSLWDSRGNQPQHF; CDR3 DNA: TGTGCCAGCAGCTTGTGGGACTCCCGGGGCAATCAGCCCCAGCATTTT